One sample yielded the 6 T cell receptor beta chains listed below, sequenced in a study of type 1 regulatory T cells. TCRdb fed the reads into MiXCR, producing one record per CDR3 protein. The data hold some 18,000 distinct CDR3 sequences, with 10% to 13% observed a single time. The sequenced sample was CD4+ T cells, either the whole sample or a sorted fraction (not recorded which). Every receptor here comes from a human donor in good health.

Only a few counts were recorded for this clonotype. The CDR3: CASIGTGNTGELFF. The CDR3 DNA is TGTGCCAGCATCGGGACAGGGAACACCGGGGAGCTGTTTTTT. V is TRBV6-1 and J is TRBJ2-2, with 8 bases fitting TRBD1. The germline gives CDR1 MNHNS, CDR2 SASEGT. The CDR3 spans 14 residues. V lost 7 bases to trimming and J lost 1 base; unmatched junction nucleotides: 2.

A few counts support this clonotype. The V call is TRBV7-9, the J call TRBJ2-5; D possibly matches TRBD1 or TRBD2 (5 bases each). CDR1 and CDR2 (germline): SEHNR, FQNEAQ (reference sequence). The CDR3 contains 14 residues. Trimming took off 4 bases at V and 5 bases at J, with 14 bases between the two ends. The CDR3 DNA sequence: TGTGCCAGCAGCTCCACAGGCGGCGGGGAGACCCAGTACTTC. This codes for CASSSTGGGETQYF. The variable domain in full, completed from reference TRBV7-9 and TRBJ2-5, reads DTGVSQNPRHKITKRGQNVTFRCDPISEHNRLYWYRQTLGQGPEFLTYFQNEAQLEKSRLLSDRFSAERPKGSFSTLEIQRTEQGDSAMYLCASSSTGGGETQYFGPGTRLLVL.

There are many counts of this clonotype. The CDR3 region has the DNA TGTGCCAGCAGCCAAGTAGTAGGCCTACGGACGGACAGGGGATCCTATAATTCACCCCTCCACTTT. Its translation is CASSQVVGLRTDRGSYNSPLHF. This sequence joins TRBV3-1 and TRBJ1-6, with TRBD1 identical over 9 bases. In germline, CDR1 is LGHDT, CDR2 YNNKEL (reference sequence). CDR3 size: 22 residues. The ends lost 1 base at V and 1 base at J; junction bases unmatched: 17.

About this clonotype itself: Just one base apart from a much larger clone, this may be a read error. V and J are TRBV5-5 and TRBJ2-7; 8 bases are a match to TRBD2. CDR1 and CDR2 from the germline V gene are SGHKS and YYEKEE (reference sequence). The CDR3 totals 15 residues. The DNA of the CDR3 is TGTGCCAGCAGCTTGGTAGGGACTAGGGGCTACGGGCAGTACTTC. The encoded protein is CASSLVGTRGYGQYF.

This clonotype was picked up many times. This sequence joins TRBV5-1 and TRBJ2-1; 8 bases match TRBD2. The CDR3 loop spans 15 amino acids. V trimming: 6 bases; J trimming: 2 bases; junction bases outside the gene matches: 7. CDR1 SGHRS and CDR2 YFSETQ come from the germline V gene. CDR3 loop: CASTMTSATYNEQFF. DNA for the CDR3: TGCGCCAGCACAATGACTAGCGCGACCTACAATGAGCAGTTCTTC. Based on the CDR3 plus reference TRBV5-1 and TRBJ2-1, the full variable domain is KAGVTQTPRYLIKTRGQQVTLSCSPISGHRSVSWYQQTPGQGLQFLFEYFSETQRNKGNFPGRFSGRQFSNSRSEMNVSTLELGDSALYLCASTMTSATYNEQFFGPGTRLTVL.

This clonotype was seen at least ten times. The CDR3 coding sequence is TGTGCCAGCCAAAGAAGATCAGGGACTAGCAATCAGCCCCAGCATTTT. Translated, it gives CASQRRSGTSNQPQHF. The chain links TRBV6-5 to TRBJ1-5, with a possible D match to TRBD1 (5 bases). Germline CDR1 reads MNHEY; CDR2 reads SVGAGI. The CDR3 totals 16 residues. V was shortened by 8 bases and J by 0 bases, with 17 bases between the two germline ends.